Presented here are 13 T cell receptor beta chains from one specimen sequenced in a study of vaccination effects on CD4 cells after COVID-19 (dated by TCRdb to 2021 to 2024). In the ViraFEST assay, PBMC were stimulated with viral peptide pools, and TCR sequencing was then used to find antigen-specific CD4+ T cell clonotypes based on their expansion. After less than eleven days of culture, CD4+ T cells were isolated with the EasySep CD4+ T cell isolation kit. Library creation used the immunoSEQ multiplex PCR assay. The clones in this table, taken by TCRdb from immuneACCESS, are in-frame only. Not every clone is retained; where verified, under half of the shortfall comes from an unresolved V gene, and the cause of the rest is unknown. The sample table shows 23,000 or so clones, and around 70% are seen once. The leading ten clones occupy about 12% of the sample. Antigens for these TCRs are unknown. The sample in question was CD4+ T cells from PBMCs cultured with HCoV-229E spike peptides, obtained before COVID-19 vaccination. The cell subset or site label, read with the paper, signifies: HCoV-229E spike overlapping peptide pool stimulation. These receptors all come from a human donor who received a COVID-19 vaccine.

The chain has TRBV6-5 and TRBJ2-7, with D possibly TRBD2 on 5 matching bases. The ends were cut back, 2 bases at V and 4 bases at J, with 12 bases in the middle. From germline, CDR1 is MNHEY and CDR2 SVGAGI. The CDR3 consists of 14 residues. The CDR3, as DNA: TGTGCCAGCAGTTACGCGAGGGTTCGGTACGAGCAGTACTTC. It specifies CASSYARVRYEQYF.

The CDR3 is CASSQTSLTDTQYF. In nucleotides, the CDR3 is TGTGCCAGCAGCCAGACTAGCCTCACAGATACGCAGTATTTT. The rearrangement links TRBV5-4 to TRBJ2-3, with 7 bases lining up with TRBD2. Germline V gene sequence: CDR1 SGHNT, CDR2 YYREEE (reference sequence). This CDR3 region has 14 residues. V dropped 4 bases and J dropped 2; count of bases not matched to a gene: 4.

The chain recombines TRBV6-5 with TRBJ2-1; tentatively, D is TRBD1 (7 bases). This CDR3 spans 15 amino acids. V was pared by 2 bases and J by 8 bases, with 16 bases between. The germline V gene has CDR1 MNHEY and CDR2 SVGAGI. The CDR3 DNA is TGTGCCAGCAGTTACGCAGTTGACAGGGACTATGAGCAGTTCTTC. Translating gives CASSYAVDRDYEQFF.

The chain carries TRBV5-1 and TRBJ2-1; 11 bases align to TRBD2. J was trimmed by 7 bases and V by 4 bases; bases with no gene match: 7. The CDR3 has 15 residues. In germline, CDR1 is SGHRS, CDR2 YFSETQ. CDR3 nucleotides: TGCGCCAGCAGCCCGCCTAGCGGGAGGATGAATGAGCAGTTCTTC. Encoded protein: CASSPPSGRMNEQFF.

The count of this clone is one. The rearrangement joins TRBV3-1 (or the pseudogene TRBV3-2) to TRBJ2-7, with 8 bases that match TRBD1. Germline values: CDR1 LGHDT, CDR2 YNNKEL (reference sequence). The ends lost 2 bases at V and 8 bases at J; junction bases unmatched: 14. CDR3 length: 16 residues. CDR3 sequence reads: CASSQLPQGAGKKQYF. DNA for the CDR3: TGTGCCAGCAGCCAACTACCCCAGGGGGCAGGAAAAAAGCAGTACTTC.

Written as DNA, the CDR3 is TGCGCCAGCAGCCAAGGATCCCTCCGGGGGGGTCAAGAGACCCAGTACTTC. It translates to CASSQGSLRGGQETQYF. V and J are TRBV4-1 and TRBJ2-5, with 8 bases fitting TRBD2. Germline V gene sequence: CDR1 MGHRA, CDR2 YSYEKL. Unmatched junction bases numbered 9, after V lost 1 base and J lost 2 bases. The CDR3 consists of 17 residues.

This chain uses TRBV5-1 with TRBJ2-7; 7 positions agree with TRBD1. This CDR3 has 16 amino acids. Per germline, CDR1 SGHRS and CDR2 YFSETQ. The V and J ends lost 1 base and 2 bases, in that order; junction bases with no gene match: 9. Here the CDR3 DNA reads TGCGCCAGCAGCTTGTTCCCAGACAGGGAGACCTACGAGCAGTACTTC. As protein: CASSLFPDRETYEQYF.

The table lists this clone with a few counts. The rearrangement uses TRBV29-1 and TRBJ2-2; 14 nucleotides line up with TRBD2. The CDR3 length is 15 residues. Germline assignment: CDR1 SQVTM and CDR2 ANQGSEA. V shed 7 bases, J shed 4 bases, and the junction held 5 bases outside the gene matches. The CDR3 here is CSAGTSGGSTGELFF. CDR3 DNA sequence: TGCAGCGCCGGGACTAGCGGGGGAAGCACCGGGGAGCTGTTTTTT.

V usage is TRBV5-4 and J usage is TRBJ2-7; TRBD2 aligns across 7 bases. The germline V gene encodes CDR1 SGHNT and CDR2 YYREEE (reference sequence). The CDR3 is made up of 15 amino acids. The V gene end was trimmed by 0 bases and the J gene end by 0 bases; junction bases not matched to a gene: 3. The CDR3 spells CASSLAGGFSYEQYF. The CDR3 DNA is TGTGCCAGCAGCTTGGCGGGGGGTTTCTCCTACGAGCAGTACTTC.

V is TRBV6-5 and J is TRBJ1-4, with no clear D. Germline CDR1 MNHEY, CDR2 SVGAGI. V dropped 6 bases and J dropped 5 bases, with 16 bases sitting between them. This CDR3 comprises 15 residues. The CDR3 DNA is TGTGCCAGCAGGTTCCAACGGACGGAAAATGAAAAACTGTTTTTT. It is translated as CASRFQRTENEKLFF.

The chain recombines TRBV19 with TRBJ2-7, with 8 bases that match TRBD1. The CDR3 consists of 15 residues. The trim removed 4 bases at V and 0 bases at J, leaving 5 bases unmatched. Looked up from germline, CDR1 is LNHDA and CDR2 is SQIVND (reference sequence). CDR3 nucleotides: TGTGCCAGTAGTAGGGGACAGGTGCACTCCTACGAGCAGTACTTC. This gives the protein CASSRGQVHSYEQYF.

Judged by abundance, this clone is medium-sized (0.01 to 0.1%). This chain joins TRBV11-2 and TRBJ2-7, with TRBD2 matching over 9 bases. Germline assignment: CDR1 SGHAT and CDR2 FQNNGV. The CDR3 has 16 residues. The junction had 9 bases not matched to a gene; V was cut back by 1 base and J by 5 bases. The chain's CDR3 is CASSLGNSGSYDEQYF. CDR3 DNA sequence: TGTGCCAGCAGCTTAGGGAATAGCGGGAGCTACGACGAGCAGTACTTC.

This chain joins TRBV5-4 and TRBJ2-2, with D uncertain. CDR3 size: 15 residues. The germline CDR1 and CDR2 sequences are SGHNT and YYREEE (reference sequence). Trimming took 0 bases from V and 4 from J, leaving 10 bases between them. CDR3 loop: CASSLGHLSTGELFF. The CDR3 DNA reads TGTGCCAGCAGCTTGGGGCACCTGAGCACCGGGGAGCTGTTTTTT.